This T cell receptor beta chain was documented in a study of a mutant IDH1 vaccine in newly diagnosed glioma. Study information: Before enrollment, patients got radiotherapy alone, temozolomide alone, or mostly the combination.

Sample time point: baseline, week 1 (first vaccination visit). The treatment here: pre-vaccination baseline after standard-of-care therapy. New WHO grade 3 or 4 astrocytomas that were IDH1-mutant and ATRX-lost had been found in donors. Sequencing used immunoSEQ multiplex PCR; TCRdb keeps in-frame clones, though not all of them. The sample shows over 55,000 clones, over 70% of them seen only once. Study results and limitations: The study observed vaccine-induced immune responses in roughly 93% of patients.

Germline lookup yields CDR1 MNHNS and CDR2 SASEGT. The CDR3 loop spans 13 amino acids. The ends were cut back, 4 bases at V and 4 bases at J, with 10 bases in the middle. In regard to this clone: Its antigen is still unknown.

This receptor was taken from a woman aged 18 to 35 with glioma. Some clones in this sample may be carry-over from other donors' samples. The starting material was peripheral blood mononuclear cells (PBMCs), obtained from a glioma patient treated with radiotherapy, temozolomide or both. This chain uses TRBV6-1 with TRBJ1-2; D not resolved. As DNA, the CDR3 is TGTGCCAGCAGTGCTCCGGTGGTCTATGGCTACACCTTC. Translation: CASSAPVVYGYTF.